This T cell receptor (beta chain) is drawn from a study of graft-versus-host responses after intestinal transplantation. The CDR3 runs 15 residues. In germline, CDR1 is SGHTA, CDR2 FQGTGA. V dropped 2 bases and J dropped 7; count of bases not matched to a gene: 7. Sequencing was performed with immunoSEQ multiplex PCR; in TCRdb, only in-frame clones are kept and a portion is missing. The profile covers about 71,000 clones, with less than 95% appearing a single time and 1.3% taken by the ten largest. As concerns this clone: What it binds is not known.

The receptor comes from a human donor who received an intestinal transplant. The sample in question was unstimulated CD8+ T cells sorted from spleen or lymph node cells, obtained before intestinal transplant. This chain connects TRBV7-3 to TRBJ2-7, with TRBD2 matching over 11 bases. Written as DNA, the CDR3 is TGTGCCAGCAGCTTAGGTAGCGGGGGGGCAAGTGAGCAGTACTTC. Translating it yields CASSLGSGGASEQYF.